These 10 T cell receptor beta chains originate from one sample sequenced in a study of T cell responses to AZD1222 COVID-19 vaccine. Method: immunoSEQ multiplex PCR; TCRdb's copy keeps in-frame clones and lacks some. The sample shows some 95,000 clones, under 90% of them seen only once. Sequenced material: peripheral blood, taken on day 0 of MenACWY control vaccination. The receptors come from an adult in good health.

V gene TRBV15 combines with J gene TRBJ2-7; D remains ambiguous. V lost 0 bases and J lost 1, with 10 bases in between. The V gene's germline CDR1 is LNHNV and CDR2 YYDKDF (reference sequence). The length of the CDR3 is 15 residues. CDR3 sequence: CATSRDRSVSYEQYF. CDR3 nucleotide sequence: TGTGCCACCAGCAGAGATCGATCCGTTTCCTACGAGCAGTACTTC.

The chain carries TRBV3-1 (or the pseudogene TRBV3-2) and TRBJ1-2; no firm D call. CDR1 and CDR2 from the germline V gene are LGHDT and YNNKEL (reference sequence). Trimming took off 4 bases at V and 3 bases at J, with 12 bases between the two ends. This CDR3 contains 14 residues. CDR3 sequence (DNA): TGTGCCAGCAGCCCCCGAAACGGGGACTATGGCTACACCTTC. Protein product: CASSPRNGDYGYTF.

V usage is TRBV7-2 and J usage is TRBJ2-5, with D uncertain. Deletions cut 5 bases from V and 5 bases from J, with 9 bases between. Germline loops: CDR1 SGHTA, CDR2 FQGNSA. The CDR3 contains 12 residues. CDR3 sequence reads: CASSAPRETQYF. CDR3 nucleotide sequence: TGTGCCAGCAGCGCCCCCAGGGAGACCCAGTACTTC. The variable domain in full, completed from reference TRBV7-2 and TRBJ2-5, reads GAGVSQSPSNKVTEKGKDVELRCDPISGHTALYWYRQSLGQGLEFLIYFQGNSAPDKSGLPSDRFSAERTGGSVSTLTIQRTQQEDSAVYLCASSAPRETQYFGPGTRLLVL.

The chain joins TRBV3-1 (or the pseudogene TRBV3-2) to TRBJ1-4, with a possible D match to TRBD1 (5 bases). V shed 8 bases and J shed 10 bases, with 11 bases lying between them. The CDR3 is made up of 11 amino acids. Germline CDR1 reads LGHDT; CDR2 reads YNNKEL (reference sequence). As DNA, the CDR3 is TGTGCCAGCGGGACGAGTGGAAAACTGTTTTTT. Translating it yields CASGTSGKLFF.

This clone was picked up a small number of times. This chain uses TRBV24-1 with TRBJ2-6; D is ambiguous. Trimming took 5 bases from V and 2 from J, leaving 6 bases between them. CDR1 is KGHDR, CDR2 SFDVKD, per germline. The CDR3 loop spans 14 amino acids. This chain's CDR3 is CATSADTGANVLTF. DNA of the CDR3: TGTGCCACCAGTGCTGATACTGGGGCCAACGTCCTGACTTTC.

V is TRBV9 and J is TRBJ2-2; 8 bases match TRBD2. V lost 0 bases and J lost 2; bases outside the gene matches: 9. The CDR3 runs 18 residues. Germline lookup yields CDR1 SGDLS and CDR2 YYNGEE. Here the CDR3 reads CASSVVSGGPGNTGELFF. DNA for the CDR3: TGTGCCAGCAGCGTAGTAAGCGGGGGCCCTGGCAACACCGGGGAGCTGTTTTTT.

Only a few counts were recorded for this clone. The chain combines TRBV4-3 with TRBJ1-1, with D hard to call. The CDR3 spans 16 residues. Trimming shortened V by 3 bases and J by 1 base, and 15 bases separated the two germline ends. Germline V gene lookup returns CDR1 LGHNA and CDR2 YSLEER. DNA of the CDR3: TGCGCCAGCAGCCAGGGATTGATAAACAGGAACACTGAAGCTTTCTTT. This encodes CASSQGLINRNTEAFF.

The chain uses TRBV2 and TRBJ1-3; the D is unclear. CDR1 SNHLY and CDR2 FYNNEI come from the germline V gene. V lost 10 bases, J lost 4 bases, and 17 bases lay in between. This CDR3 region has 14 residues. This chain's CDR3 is CATTRKASGNTIYF. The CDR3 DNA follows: TGTGCCACGACTCGAAAGGCGTCCGGAAACACCATATATTTT.

CDR3 nucleotides: TGCGCCAGCAGCTTGGGCGCTGGGACTAGCGGTAGCACAGATACGCAGTATTTT. This encodes CASSLGAGTSGSTDTQYF. The chain couples TRBV5-1 to TRBJ2-3, with TRBD2 matching 11 bases. V dropped 0 bases and J dropped 0; count of bases not matched to a gene: 6. In germline, CDR1 is SGHRS, CDR2 YFSETQ. The length of the CDR3 is 18 residues. Supplemented by reference TRBV5-1 and TRBJ2-3, the full variable domain reads KAGVTQTPRYLIKTRGQQVTLSCSPISGHRSVSWYQQTPGQGLQFLFEYFSETQRNKGNFPGRFSGRQFSNSRSEMNVSTLELGDSALYLCASSLGAGTSGSTDTQYFGPGTRLTVL.

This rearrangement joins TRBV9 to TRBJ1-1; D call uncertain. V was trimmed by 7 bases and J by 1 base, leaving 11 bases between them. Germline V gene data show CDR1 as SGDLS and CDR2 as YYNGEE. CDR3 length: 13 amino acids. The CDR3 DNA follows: TGTGCCAGCCCGTGCCGCACGAACACTGAAGCTTTCTTT. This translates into CASPCRTNTEAFF.